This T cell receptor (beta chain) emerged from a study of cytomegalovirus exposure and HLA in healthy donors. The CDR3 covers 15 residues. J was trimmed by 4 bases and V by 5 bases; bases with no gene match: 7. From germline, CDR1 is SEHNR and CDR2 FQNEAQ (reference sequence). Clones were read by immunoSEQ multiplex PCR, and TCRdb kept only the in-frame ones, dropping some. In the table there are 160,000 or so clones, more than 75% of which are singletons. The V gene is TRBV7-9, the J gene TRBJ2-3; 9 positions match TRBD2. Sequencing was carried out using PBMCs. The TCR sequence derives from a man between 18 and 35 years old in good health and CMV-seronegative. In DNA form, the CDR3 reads TGTGCCAGCAGCGTCTGGGCGGGGGGGTCAGATACGCAGTATTTT. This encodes CASSVWAGGSDTQYF.